This T cell receptor (beta chain) was captured in a study of a mutant IDH1 vaccine in newly diagnosed glioma. Study at large: The initiation of vaccination occurred 4-6 weeks after radiotherapy alone, or with temozolomide cycles. The therapy given earlier, which was standard therapy, consisted of radiotherapy, temozolomide, or both, and most of the patients received both.

Libraries were prepared by immunoSEQ multiplex PCR; TCRdb keeps only in-frame clonotypes and omits some of them. The sample gives about 56,000 clones, around 86% of which show up once; 3.2% is in the top ten. Sample time point: week 47, end of study. All doses held 300 ug of mutant IDH1 20-mer peptide, with topical imiquimod. Astrocytomas found in donors were new, WHO grade 3 or 4, IDH1-mutant and ATRX-lost. Details on this clone: Its antigen is not known.

Trimming stripped 1 base from V and 6 bases from J, with 5 bases between. Germline V gives CDR1 KGHSH, CDR2 LQKENI. CDR3 length equals 12 residues. Overall study results and limits: In 80% to 95% of patients, immune responses induced by the vaccine occurred.

This receptor was identified in a woman aged 50 to 65 with glioma. The J gene is TRBJ2-3, the V gene TRBV18; no firm D call. The sample here was PBMCs, taken from a glioma patient whose treatment included an IDH1 peptide vaccine. The CDR3 region is CASSPQEDTQYF. The CDR3 region has the DNA TGTGCCAGCTCACCACAGGAGGATACGCAGTATTTT.